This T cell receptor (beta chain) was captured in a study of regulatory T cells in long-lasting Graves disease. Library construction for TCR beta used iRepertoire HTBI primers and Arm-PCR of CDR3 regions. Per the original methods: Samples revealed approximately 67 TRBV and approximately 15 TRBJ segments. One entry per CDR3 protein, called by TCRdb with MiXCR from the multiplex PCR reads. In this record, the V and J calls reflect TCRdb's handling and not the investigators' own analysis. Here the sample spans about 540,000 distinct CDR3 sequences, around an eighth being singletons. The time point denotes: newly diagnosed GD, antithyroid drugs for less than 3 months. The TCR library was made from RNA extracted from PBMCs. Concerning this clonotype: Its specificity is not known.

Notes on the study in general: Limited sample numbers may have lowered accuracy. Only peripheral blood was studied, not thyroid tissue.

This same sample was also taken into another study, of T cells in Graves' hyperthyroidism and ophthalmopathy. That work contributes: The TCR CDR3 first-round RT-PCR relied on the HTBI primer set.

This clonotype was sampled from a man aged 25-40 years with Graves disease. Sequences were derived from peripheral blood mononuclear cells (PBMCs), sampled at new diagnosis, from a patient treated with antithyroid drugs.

This CDR3 is CASSSATGVYEQYF. CDR3 coding DNA: TGTGCCAGTAGTAGCGCGACAGGGGTTTACGAGCAGTACTTC. The rearrangement uses TRBV19 and TRBJ2-7; 8 bases agree with TRBD1. The CDR3 has 14 amino acids. The trim removed 4 bases at V and 4 bases at J, leaving 6 bases unmatched. From germline, CDR1 is LNHDA and CDR2 SQIVND (reference sequence).